These T cell receptor beta chains were read from a single sample in a study of shared clonotypes between healthy human individuals. Sequencing was performed with immunoSEQ multiplex PCR; in TCRdb, only in-frame clones are kept and a portion is missing. The sample gives around 1.4 million clones, just under 99% of which show up once; about 0.4% is in the top ten. The sequenced sample consisted of naive CD4+ T cells sorted from blood. Source of these receptors: a man between 25 and 39 years old in good health. Each CDR3 is given without its conserved first and last residue.

v_gene	j_gene	CDR3aa
TRBV19	TRBJ2-3	ASTHRSGGTDTQY
TRBV18	TRBJ2-2	ASSPRGLMKQTSNTGELF
TRBV7-9	TRBJ2-7	ASSPHMGEQY
TRBV7-8	TRBJ2-2	ASSLDRAHTGELF
TRBV10-1	TRBJ2-3	ASSEGGLPSTDTQY
TRBV7-6	TRBJ2-3	ASSITVLAGVSDTQY
TRBV6-5	TRBJ1-5	ASRTGDTQH
TRBV27	TRBJ2-5	ASSLSDPSTQY
TRBV19	TRBJ2-1	ASSILGLSYNEQF
TRBV7-2	TRBJ2-7	ASSFRDRSYEQY
TRBV10-3	TRBJ2-2	AIGDWHNTGELF
TRBV5-6	TRBJ1-4	ASSLDRANEKLF
TRBV5-5	TRBJ2-5	ASSQGLAGGRETQY
TRBV28	TRBJ2-7	ASSLQRVSGEQY
TRBV6-5	TRBJ2-1	ASSTSGSSYNEQF
TRBV27	TRBJ2-7	ASSLSRASYEQY
TRBV18	TRBJ2-3	ASSPLFPKTASRDTQY
TRBV6-1	TRBJ2-3	ASSELQLLTDTQY
TRBV27	TRBJ2-3	ASSPRLAGRTDTQY
TRBV19	TRBJ1-2	ASSSGQGNYGYT
TRBV30	TRBJ2-3	ACHDRGLSDTQY
TRBV5-1	TRBJ2-1	ASSLVKGYNEQF
TRBV19	TRBJ2-1	ASRLAGTGEQF
TRBV10-3	TRBJ1-4	AISPARGQGTTNEKLF
TRBV28	TRBJ2-7	ASSSTDRGLYEQY
TRBV5-1	TRBJ1-4	ASSLSGGSEKLF
TRBV14	TRBJ2-5	ASSQEARGADKY
TRBV29-1	TRBJ2-7	SVGSPGNSYEQY
TRBV5-5	TRBJ2-2	ASSSSGRNTGELF
TRBV25-1	TRBJ2-7	ASSDRGYEQY
TRBV11-2	TRBJ2-7	ASSSGAREGHYEQY
TRBV9	TRBJ2-1	ASSVASGNEQF
TRBV23-1	TRBJ2-4	ASLEGTKNIQY
TRBV5-4	TRBJ2-7	ASSFGLSYEQY
TRBV11-3	TRBJ2-5	ASSSRSGRGQETQY
TRBV28	TRBJ2-7	ASSSSTPKYEQY
TRBV10-3	TRBJ2-7	AISPSESYEQY
TRBV9	TRBJ1-3	ASSVGAGQNTIY
TRBV7-9	TRBJ2-1	ACRAKEANEQF
TRBV7-9	TRBJ2-6	ASSLRVPLSGANVLT
TRBV30	TRBJ1-5	AWSNVNSNQPQH
TRBV7-2	TRBJ1-3	ASSFLTGAGNTIY
TRBV5-4	TRBJ2-7	ASTDRTSGRGEQY
TRBV20-1	TRBJ1-2	SARGPGQV
TRBV28	TRBJ2-3	GTGGTDTQY
TRBV7-9	TRBJ1-4	ASSSPDREGEKLF
TRBV2	TRBJ2-7	ASGGDSPDYEQY
TRBV29-1	TRBJ2-1	SVAPRLAGNYNEQF
TRBV9	TRBJ2-1	ASSRLEGGGYEQF
TRBV6-5	TRBJ2-5	ASSRQVGKQETQY